This T cell receptor (beta chain) appears in the sequencing data of a study of blood T cells in healthy people across ages. A second about 7 to 11 cycle PCR used barcoded and J-beta primers. TCRdb reprocessed the 5' RACE reads with MiXCR, giving one entry per CDR3 protein. The sample holds more than 1.4 million distinct CDR3 sequences, approximately 42% seen once. Looked up from germline, CDR1 is DFQATT and CDR2 is SNEGSKA (reference sequence). Unmatched junction bases numbered 18, after V lost 3 bases and J lost 3 bases. There are 19 residues in the CDR3. The genes are TRBV20-1 and TRBJ2-2; TRBD2 matches at 8 bases. Sequencing was done on a sample of blood. The source is a woman younger than 30 in good health. The DNA of the CDR3 is TGCAGTGCTAGGTCGAATTCGGGCCAAGCGGGGGAATACACCGGGGAGCTGTTTTTT. This gives the protein CSARSNSGQAGEYTGELFF.